This T cell receptor (beta chain) was obtained from a study of long-term antiretroviral therapy in people with HIV. General study findings and limits: In the period from the mid-2000s to the late 2010s, blood was collected, possibly under older ART regimens.

The CDR3 has 13 residues. With 3 bases removed from V and 6 bases from J, the gap between germline ends came to 11 bases. CDR1 and CDR2 (germline): LNHDA, SQIVND (reference sequence). This clone was seen a handful of times. Its antigen remains unidentified. Survey-level resolution applied to immunoSEQ assay v3.0. Repertoires were generated with immunoSEQ multiplex PCR, while TCRdb's copy carries only in-frame clones and drops some. The profile shows 20,000 to 25,000 clones, roughly three quarters of them singletons. The receptor was isolated from a woman in her 40s with HIV. The chain has TRBV19 and TRBJ1-2; D is uncertain. The material was unsorted PBMCs, obtained about 1.8 years before starting antiretroviral therapy. The CDR3 is CASSMSDWDGYTF. The CDR3 DNA reads as TGTGCCAGTAGTATGAGCGATTGGGATGGCTACACCTTC.